These 21 T cell receptor beta chains originate from one sample sequenced in a study of a mutant IDH1 vaccine in newly diagnosed glioma. This sample's time point: baseline, week 1 (first vaccination visit). The treatment is: pre-vaccination baseline after standard-of-care therapy. Generated by immunoSEQ multiplex PCR, the TCRdb table keeps only in-frame clones and is missing some. The profile covers tens of thousands of clones, with roughly 90% appearing a single time and roughly 18% taken by the ten largest. The input for sequencing was PBMCs, taken from a glioma patient treated with radiotherapy, temozolomide or both. These receptors originate from a man younger than 30 with glioma.

The J gene is TRBJ1-3, the V gene TRBV4-3, with D unresolved. This CDR3 spans 17 amino acids. Germline CDR1 is LGHNA and CDR2 is YSLEER. Trimming stripped 4 bases from V and 0 bases from J, with 16 bases between. CDR3 sequence: CASSRTLALSSGNTIYF. CDR3 coding DNA: TGCGCCAGCAGCCGTACACTGGCGCTGAGCTCTGGAAACACCATATATTTT.

This chain connects TRBV2 to TRBJ2-1; D gene unclear. Germline CDR1 and CDR2: SNHLY and FYNNEI. Between the trimmed V and J ends, which lost 1 base and 9 bases, there was a span of 10 bases. The CDR3 is 13 amino acids. Here the CDR3 reads CASSEGATSEQFF. The CDR3 bases are TGTGCCAGCAGTGAAGGGGCCACGTCTGAGCAGTTCTTC.

The chain has TRBV9 and TRBJ1-3; 9 bases line up with TRBD1. Germline V gene lookup returns CDR1 SGDLS and CDR2 YYNGEE. Trimming cost V 4 bases and J 3 bases; bases outside gene matches: 8. CDR3 length equals 16 residues. CDR3 residues: CASSTSTGGVGNTIYF. Here the CDR3 DNA reads TGTGCCAGCAGCACCTCCACAGGGGGCGTTGGAAACACCATATATTTT.

The chain carries TRBV6-1 and TRBJ1-1; no clear D gene. CDR1 MNHNS and CDR2 SASEGT come from the germline V gene. This CDR3 spans 14 amino acids. V lost 3 bases and J lost 1, with 9 bases in between. The CDR3 nucleotides read TGTGCCAGCAGTGATATAGGGAGGAACACTGAAGCTTTCTTT. Its translation is CASSDIGRNTEAFF.

The V and J genes are TRBV7-9 and TRBJ2-7; no clear D. The germline V gene encodes CDR1 SEHNR and CDR2 FQNEAQ (reference sequence). The CDR3 runs to 12 residues. V was pared by 1 base and J by 2 bases, with 3 bases between. CDR3 DNA: TGTGCCAGCAGCTTAGTGCCCTACGAGCAGTACTTC. It translates to CASSLVPYEQYF.

The genes are TRBV7-9 and TRBJ2-7; D might be TRBD2 (5 bases). The CDR3 runs 16 residues. Germline V gene lookup returns CDR1 SEHNR and CDR2 FQNEAQ (reference sequence). V was cut by 3 bases and J by 0 bases, with 15 bases left in between. CDR3 in amino acids: CASSLRLSGNSYEQYF. In DNA form, the CDR3 reads TGTGCCAGCAGCTTGAGACTAAGCGGTAACTCCTACGAGCAGTACTTC.

The rearrangement links TRBV9 to TRBJ2-2; D gene unclear. Germline V lookup: CDR1 SGDLS, CDR2 YYNGEE. V dropped 6 bases and J dropped 4 bases, with 13 bases sitting between them. This CDR3 has 14 amino acids. CDR3 DNA: TGTGCCAGCAACCGGGCCGCTACCACCGGGGAGCTGTTTTTT. It encodes CASNRAATTGELFF.

The chain joins TRBV20-1 to TRBJ1-2; no definite D call. The CDR3 contains 8 residues. With 1 base removed from V and 9 bases from J, the gap between germline ends came to 0 bases. Germline V gene sequence: CDR1 DFQATT, CDR2 SNEGSKA (reference sequence). CDR3 region: CSARGYTF. CDR3 nucleotide sequence: TGCAGTGCTAGAGGCTACACCTTC.

This clone has only a few counts. This chain joins TRBV7-9 and TRBJ1-3; 9 bases align to TRBD1. The trim removed 5 bases at V and 16 bases at J, leaving 6 bases unmatched. The CDR3 is 11 amino acids. Germline V lookup: CDR1 SEHNR, CDR2 FQNEAQ (reference sequence). The CDR3: CASSPSGQGYF. DNA of the CDR3: TGTGCCAGCAGCCCATCGGGACAGGGCTATTTT.

Only one count was recorded for this clone. V is TRBV29-1 and J is TRBJ1-1; 8 bases line up with TRBD1. V trimming: 6 bases; J trimming: 1 base; junction bases outside the gene matches: 7. Germline V lookup: CDR1 SQVTM, CDR2 ANQGSEA. The CDR3 is 14 residues long. The CDR3 protein is CSVKGQGGNTEAFF. CDR3 bases: TGCAGCGTGAAAGGACAGGGCGGGAACACTGAAGCTTTCTTT.

V gene TRBV19 combines with J gene TRBJ2-2; D may be TRBD1 (5 bases). Germline V gives CDR1 LNHDA, CDR2 SQIVND (reference sequence). V was trimmed by 5 bases and J by 6 bases, leaving 13 bases between them. This CDR3 comprises 14 residues. In nucleotides, the CDR3 is TGTGCCAGTAGTCGCTCAGGGCGAGCCGGGGAGCTGTTTTTT. This gives the protein CASSRSGRAGELFF. The full variable domain, its missing parts supplied by reference TRBV19 and TRBJ2-2, is DGGITQSPKYLFRKEGQNVTLSCEQNLNHDAMYWYRQDPGQGLRLIYYSQIVNDFQKGDIAEGYSVSREKKESFPLTVTSAQKNPTAFYLCASSRSGRAGELFFGEGSRLTVL.

In nucleotides, the CDR3 is TGTGCCAGCAGCGACGGACTCAACAATGAGCAGTTCTTC. This encodes CASSDGLNNEQFF. The chain carries TRBV5-4 and TRBJ2-1, with TRBD2 as a possible D gene (5 bases). CDR1 and CDR2 (germline): SGHNT, YYREEE (reference sequence). V lost 4 bases, J lost 5 bases, and 10 bases lay in between. This CDR3 contains 13 residues. The whole variable domain, remainder taken from reference TRBV5-4 and TRBJ2-1, is ETGVTQSPTHLIKTRGQQVTLRCSSQSGHNTVSWYQQALGQGPQFIFQYYREEENGRGNFPPRFSGLQFPNYSSELNVNALELDDSALYLCASSDGLNNEQFFGPGTRLTVL.

V and J are TRBV7-2 and TRBJ2-7; 9 bases are a match to TRBD1. CDR1 and CDR2 (germline): SGHTA, FQGNSA. The CDR3 is made up of 14 amino acids. V lost 10 bases and J lost 4; bases outside the gene matches: 11. The CDR3 coding sequence is TGTGCCACCGGGGCGACAGGGGGTCGATACGAGCAGTACTTC. It specifies CATGATGGRYEQYF. Filled out from reference TRBV7-2 and TRBJ2-7, the complete variable domain reads GAGVSQSPSNKVTEKGKDVELRCDPISGHTALYWYRQSLGQGLEFLIYFQGNSAPDKSGLPSDRFSAERTGGSVSTLTIQRTQQEDSAVYLCATGATGGRYEQYFGPGTRLTVT.

This chain connects TRBV7-2 to TRBJ1-1; D not resolved. CDR3 length: 13 residues. V shed 3 bases and J shed 4 bases, with 9 bases lying between them. Per the germline V gene, CDR1 is SGHTA and CDR2 is FQGNSA. The CDR3 DNA reads TGTGCCAGCAGCTTCAGTAGCTCCACTGAAGCTTTCTTT. Protein sequence: CASSFSSSTEAFF.

The genes are TRBV6-5 and TRBJ1-1; D not certain. V lost 1 base and J 0 bases, leaving 9 bases between the germline ends. CDR1 and CDR2 (germline): MNHEY, SVGAGI. The CDR3 is 15 amino acids. Written as DNA, the CDR3 is TGTGCCAGCAGTTACTTAGGAGACATGAACACTGAAGCTTTCTTT. Translated: CASSYLGDMNTEAFF.

V and J are TRBV10-3 and TRBJ2-7, with 8 bases fitting TRBD2. The junction had 6 bases not matched to a gene; V was cut back by 6 bases and J by 5 bases. The CDR3 has 13 amino acids. In germline, CDR1 is ENHRY, CDR2 SYGVKD. Written as DNA, the CDR3 is TGTGCCATCAGCCGGACGGGGGGGAACGAGCAGTACTTC. Translation gives CAISRTGGNEQYF.

This clone was recorded once. The chain's CDR3 is CAWSGTSGLSYNEQFF. The CDR3 DNA reads as TGTGCCTGGAGCGGGACTAGCGGCCTCTCCTACAATGAGCAGTTCTTC. The chain joins TRBV30 to TRBJ2-1; 11 positions match TRBD2. There are 16 residues in the CDR3. The J segment lost 0 bases and the V segment lost 3 bases, leaving 4 bases of the junction unmatched. Germline CDR1 reads GTSNPN; CDR2 reads SVGIG (reference sequence).

The chain uses TRBV7-9 and TRBJ2-5; 11 nucleotides line up with TRBD1. Looked up from germline, CDR1 is SEHNR and CDR2 is FQNEAQ (reference sequence). V gave up 5 bases and J gave up 6 bases; unmatched junction bases: 5. The CDR3 runs 14 residues. The CDR3 DNA reads as TGTGCCAGCAGCAGGGGGACAGGGGGAAAGACCCAGTACTTC. Encoded protein: CASSRGTGGKTQYF.

The V and J genes are TRBV7-2 and TRBJ1-4; 10 bases agree with TRBD1. Unmatched junction bases numbered 2, after V lost 3 bases and J lost 4 bases. The CDR3 runs to 15 residues. Germline CDR1 SGHTA, CDR2 FQGNSA. This CDR3 is CASSLGTGVNEKLFF. The CDR3 coding sequence is TGTGCCAGCAGCTTGGGGACAGGGGTTAATGAAAAACTGTTTTTT.

V is TRBV4-2 and J is TRBJ2-7, with 13 bases that match TRBD2. V was clipped by 0 bases and J by 5 bases; unmatched bases: 16. This CDR3 has 20 amino acids. Germline assignment: CDR1 LGHNA and CDR2 YNFKEQ. In DNA, the CDR3 is TGTGCCAGCAGCCAAGATCGCGGACTAGCGGGAGTAAATGGGATGCACGAGCAGTACTTC. It encodes CASSQDRGLAGVNGMHEQYF.

V is TRBV5-4 and J is TRBJ1-4; D may be TRBD1 (6 bases). The V end was cut by 4 bases, the J end by 3 bases, with 16 bases between. There are 16 residues in the CDR3. Looked up from germline, CDR1 is SGHNT and CDR2 is YYREEE (reference sequence). Here the CDR3 reads CASSPGGEGANEKLFF. CDR3 sequence (DNA): TGTGCCAGCAGCCCTGGGGGAGAGGGGGCTAATGAAAAACTGTTTTTT.